A selection of T cell receptor beta chains follows, all from one sample in a study of T cells in Graves' hyperthyroidism and ophthalmopathy. Each CDR3 protein gets one entry after TCRdb re-called the multiplex PCR reads with MiXCR. The sample shows about 840,000 distinct CDR3 sequences, roughly 40% of them seen only once. The source material was blood. Receptor source: a man aged 18 to 29 with Graves' hyperthyroidism. Each CDR3 is given without its conserved first and last residue.

v_call cdr3_aa
TRBV4-1 ASSPPLGTTEQY
TRBV7-9 ASSPGGRFNSPLH
TRBV20-1 SAQPQTGPYGYT
TRBV7-2 ASSLEGTLGAQY
TRBV2 ASSEAIGITEAF
TRBV7-2 ASSSTGGYSYEQY
TRBV7-2 ASSLARSEAPRGEQY
TRBV14 ASSQAKPGGRRNTEAF
TRBV7-6 ASVPGTLGTGELF
TRBV7-3 ASSPTSGRAVYTGELF
TRBV6-6 ASSSTSGGCYEQY